The subject of this entry is one T cell receptor beta chain. The antigen it recognizes is unknown. The limits of the CDR3 on the DNA are not certain, so only TCRdb's listed CDR3 is given. From the cysteine up to the phenylalanine, the CDR3 has a length of 11 residues. CDR1 and CDR2 are read off the germline V gene as MNHEY and SVGAGI. The data are from a study of blood T cell repertoires in COVID-19 (TCRdb year 2020). Context from the whole study: Collaborator samples came from the United States, Italy and Spain and covered acute and convalescent phases of COVID-19. The prospective study material was composed of cDNA or gDNA derived from T cells, B-cell-depleted T cells, or PBMCs. The dataset comprised deeply sampled blood TCRbeta repertoires from subjects exposed to, actively infected with, or recovered from COVID-19. The repertoires were made available in a free public database intended to serve as a resource for research on the immune response to SARS-CoV-2. Samples came from the ongoing ImmuneRACE study (first 160 participants) plus 1,254 subjects from 6 global collaborators. The sample metadata nearly always contained a de-identified subject ID, COVID-19 status, age in years and sex. Where HLA class I and class II types were available, the types were taken from metadata supplied by the sample provider, not from assay-based typing. What the work shows at the level of the full study, not this receptor alone: The amount of clinical and demographic metadata varied by source and participant and was provided uncurated.

Whole blood was collected in K2EDTA tubes by collaborating institutions according to the institutions' own protocols. Collaborator samples were shipped for TCRbeta analysis as frozen whole blood, isolated PBMCs, or DNA extracted from either sample type. TCRbeta CDR3 regions were amplified from genomic DNA using the immunoSEQ Assay, a bias-controlled multiplex PCR. The authors processed their data as follows. The number of nucleated cells in each sample was estimated by amplification of reference gene primers within the assay. To quantify the absolute abundance of each unique TCRbeta CDR3 rearrangement, sequence reads were collapsed and filtered. For each sample, productive Simpson clonality was calculated by taking the square root of Simpson's diversity index across productive rearrangements. In TCRdb, the immuneACCESS table is reduced to in-frame sequences with V and J assigned. These tables do not hold every clone; where another copy was compared, an unresolved V gene accounts for under half, and the others remain unexplained. V, J and clone size are taken as reported in that table, and D and trimming were inferred from the DNA itself. This sample has 110,000 to 150,000 clones in its table, and about 87% of those were observed once. Of the sample, 1.7% falls within the top ten clones.

Rearrangement joined TRBV6-5 to TRBJ1-1; the DNA was not compared with TRBD1, the D call given in the table. The receptor comes from a woman between 50 and 59 years old with acute or convalescent COVID-19. The specimen was peripheral blood. The CDR3 corresponds to CAWGQGSGSFF.